A single sample gave rise to the 25 T cell receptor beta chains below, sequenced in a study of OX40 agonist ivuxolimab in advanced cancers. This table comes from immunoSEQ multiplex PCR, and its TCRdb copy is limited to in-frame clones, with some not included. The repertoire includes roughly 60,000 clones, approximately 86% of them detected once, and around 3.7% sits in the top ten. Sequenced material: CD4+ or CD8+ T cells sorted from blood, taken in a trial of the OX40 agonist ivuxolimab. The origin of the receptors is an adult with an advanced solid tumor such as melanoma, head and neck, liver or kidney cancer.

V usage is TRBV5-1 and J usage is TRBJ1-4; tentatively, D is TRBD1 (5 bases). V was trimmed by 6 bases and J by 7 bases, leaving 16 bases between them. The CDR3 runs 14 residues. Per the germline V gene, CDR1 is SGHRS and CDR2 is YFSETQ. DNA for the CDR3: TGCGCCAGCACCGCAGGGCCCGGCGGTGAAAAACTGTTTTTT. This translates into CASTAGPGGEKLFF.

This clone turned up a few times. This sequence joins TRBV7-9 and TRBJ2-7; perhaps TRBD1 as D (5 bases). Looked up from germline, CDR1 is SEHNR and CDR2 is FQNEAQ (reference sequence). V lost 1 base, J lost 7 bases, and 11 bases lay in between. This CDR3 has 13 residues. DNA for the CDR3: TGTGCCAGCAGCTTAGAGTGGACACTAGAGCAGTACTTC. It is translated as CASSLEWTLEQYF.

The chain links TRBV7-9 to TRBJ2-5, with D possibly matching TRBD1 (5 bases). Germline CDR1 reads SEHNR; CDR2 reads FQNEAQ (reference sequence). This CDR3 region has 13 residues. Trimming left V 0 bases short and J 4 bases short, with 6 bases between. The CDR3 coding sequence is TGTGCCAGCAGCTTAGCAGGGGTAGAGACCCAGTACTTC. This encodes CASSLAGVETQYF.

V and J are TRBV6-5 and TRBJ1-5; D is undetermined. The germline V gene encodes CDR1 MNHEY and CDR2 SVGAGI. The CDR3 runs to 14 residues. V was cut by 7 bases and J by 4 bases, with 14 bases left in between. CDR3 protein: CASKPDPQNQPQHF. For the CDR3, the DNA is TGTGCCAGCAAGCCGGACCCTCAGAATCAGCCCCAGCATTTT.

The chain is built from TRBV18 and TRBJ1-2, with 9 bases matching TRBD1. Germline CDR1 and CDR2: KGHSH and LQKENI. The CDR3 covers 17 residues. The V gene end was trimmed by 3 bases and the J gene end by 4 bases; junction bases not matched to a gene: 12. The CDR3 coding sequence is TGTGCCAGCTCACCGGTGGGGACAGGGCACCTTAGCTATGGCTACACCTTC. This sequence encodes CASSPVGTGHLSYGYTF.

The table lists this clone with a count of one. V is TRBV18 and J is TRBJ1-3; D might be TRBD1 (6 bases). There are 16 residues in the CDR3. Germline V gene data show CDR1 as KGHSH and CDR2 as LQKENI. Trimming took off 4 bases at V and 0 bases at J, with 13 bases between the two ends. CDR3 sequence reads: CASSQRQVSSGNTIYF. CDR3 sequence (DNA): TGTGCCAGCTCACAAAGACAGGTCAGCTCTGGAAACACCATATATTTT.

The chain combines TRBV6-5 with TRBJ2-7; D is uncertain. Trimming pared 2 bases from V and 2 bases from J, leaving 10 bases between. Germline V CDR1 and CDR2: MNHEY, SVGAGI. The CDR3 runs to 14 residues. The CDR3 region has the DNA TGTGCCAGCAGTTACAGCGACCCTCCCTACGAGCAGTACTTC. It specifies CASSYSDPPYEQYF.

In this sample, this clone turned up a few times. This chain joins TRBV7-8 and TRBJ1-2, with D unclear. Germline lookup yields CDR1 SGHVS and CDR2 FQNEAQ. The ends were cut back, 3 bases at V and 5 bases at J, with 7 bases in the middle. The CDR3 has 12 residues. The CDR3 DNA follows: TGTGCCAGCAGCTTTGGACGTTATGGCTACACCTTC. This sequence encodes CASSFGRYGYTF.

This chain connects TRBV18 to TRBJ2-7; TRBD1 is a possible D gene (6 bases). Trimming took 3 bases from V and 3 from J, leaving 9 bases between them. The CDR3 loop spans 13 amino acids. Germline assignment: CDR1 KGHSH and CDR2 LQKENI. The CDR3 loop is CASSPDRNYEQYF. The CDR3 DNA sequence: TGTGCCAGCTCACCGGACAGAAACTACGAGCAGTACTTC.

This clone was seen a handful of times. This rearrangement joins TRBV5-6 to TRBJ1-2; 7 bases line up with TRBD1. The V gene's germline CDR1 is SGHDT and CDR2 YYEEEE. Trimming at V came to 4 bases and at J to 5 bases, leaving 5 bases not matched to a gene. The CDR3 has 13 residues. This CDR3 is CASSRDRSYGYTF. Here the CDR3 DNA reads TGTGCCAGCAGCCGGGACAGAAGTTATGGCTACACCTTC.

The V and J genes are TRBV5-8 and TRBJ2-1; possibly TRBD2 for D (5 bases). Germline lookup yields CDR1 SGHTS and CDR2 YDEGEE. With 4 bases removed from V and 7 bases from J, the gap between germline ends came to 12 bases. CDR3 size: 13 residues. The CDR3 DNA follows: TGTGCCAGCAGCGGGCGGGTTAATAATGAGCAGTTCTTC. This gives the protein CASSGRVNNEQFF.

The V and J genes are TRBV6-5 and TRBJ2-1; TRBD1 matches at 10 bases. Germline V lookup: CDR1 MNHEY, CDR2 SVGAGI. Germline trimming cut 10 bases from V and 5 bases from J; bases unmatched to any gene: 8. The CDR3 is 14 residues long. CDR3 in DNA: TGTGCCACCTCAACTGGGACAGGGGACAATGAGCAGTTCTTC. Translating it yields CATSTGTGDNEQFF.

The J gene is TRBJ1-3, the V gene TRBV7-8, with D unclear. This CDR3 has 13 amino acids. V was cut by 2 bases and J by 2 bases, with 4 bases left in between. Germline V gives CDR1 SGHVS, CDR2 FQNEAQ. CDR3 DNA: TGTGCCAGCAGCTTACCCCCTGGAAACACCATATATTTT. It codes for CASSLPPGNTIYF.

V is TRBV6-1 and J is TRBJ2-7; D uncertain. The CDR3 has 11 amino acids. Germline CDR1 MNHNS, CDR2 SASEGT. V was trimmed by 1 base and J by 5 bases, leaving 3 bases between them. The CDR3 protein is CASSEGNEQYF. CDR3 DNA sequence: TGTGCCAGCAGTGAAGGGAACGAGCAGTACTTC.

The chain has TRBV4-3 and TRBJ1-2; D uncertain. Germline V gene sequence: CDR1 LGHNA, CDR2 YSLEER. Trimming stripped 0 bases from V and 7 bases from J, with 9 bases between. The CDR3 length is 13 residues. The CDR3 nucleotides read TGCGCCAGCAGCCAAGATCTAACGGGTGGCTACACCTTC. Translating gives CASSQDLTGGYTF.

Points on this clone: A junction end diverges from the germline sequence, so it may reflect a read error. This chain links TRBV7-7 with TRBJ2-1; D may be TRBD2 (5 bases). The germline gives CDR1 SSHAT, CDR2 FNYEAQ (reference sequence). The CDR3 covers 14 residues. CDR3 protein: CASSGGSSYNEQFF. The CDR3 coding sequence is TGTGCTAGCAGCGGCGGCAGCTCCTACAATGAGCAGTTCTTC.

The chain is built from TRBV5-1 and TRBJ1-6; 8 bases fit TRBD1. V lost 1 base, J lost 5 bases, and 11 bases stayed unmatched. CDR1 is SGHRS and CDR2 is YFSETQ in the germline V gene. CDR3 length equals 18 residues. CDR3 sequence reads: CASSLRSLQGGDNSPLHF. CDR3 nucleotides: TGCGCCAGCAGCTTGAGGTCCTTACAGGGGGGGGATAATTCACCCCTCCACTTT.

The V and J genes are TRBV4-3 and TRBJ1-6; D is possibly TRBD1 (5 bases). CDR3 length: 17 residues. With 0 bases removed from V and 6 bases from J, the gap between germline ends came to 15 bases. The germline V gene encodes CDR1 LGHNA and CDR2 YSLEER. CDR3 residues: CASSQEVRGGSNSPLHF. The CDR3 region has the DNA TGCGCCAGCAGCCAAGAGGTCCGGGGGGGAAGTAATTCACCCCTCCACTTT.

The chain is built from TRBV7-2 and TRBJ1-4; 8 bases agree with TRBD1. V was pared by 1 base and J by 5 bases, with 3 bases of the junction left unmatched. This CDR3 has 15 residues. Germline loops: CDR1 SGHTA, CDR2 FQGNSA. The CDR3 nucleotides are TGTGCCAGCAGCTTAGGTGGACAGGGAAATGAAAAACTGTTTTTT. The encoded protein is CASSLGGQGNEKLFF.

This clone has only one observation. The chain uses TRBV6-5 and TRBJ1-4; D perhaps matches TRBD1 (6 bases). The V gene's germline CDR1 is MNHEY and CDR2 SVGAGI. The CDR3 length is 15 residues. V was pared by 6 bases and J by 8 bases, with 19 bases between. The CDR3 is CASRKNREVREKLFF. The CDR3 DNA follows: TGTGCCAGCAGAAAAAACAGGGAGGTTCGGGAAAAACTGTTTTTT.

J is TRBJ2-7 and V is TRBV6-5; 9 nucleotides match TRBD1. The CDR3 runs to 15 residues. The germline CDR1 and CDR2 sequences are MNHEY and SVGAGI. V was clipped by 4 bases and J by 4 bases; unmatched bases: 8. The CDR3 reads CASSFRWTGEYEQYF. The CDR3 coding sequence is TGTGCCAGCAGTTTTCGTTGGACAGGGGAGTACGAGCAGTACTTC.

This sequence joins TRBV19 and TRBJ1-1, with TRBD1 identical over 8 bases. V trimming: 4 bases; J trimming: 0 bases; junction bases outside the gene matches: 4. The CDR3 totals 15 residues. Germline V lookup: CDR1 LNHDA, CDR2 SQIVND (reference sequence). CDR3 DNA: TGTGCCAGTAGTACCTGGACAGGGTTGAACACTGAAGCTTTCTTT. Translation gives CASSTWTGLNTEAFF.

The chain uses TRBV5-1 and TRBJ2-5; 9 nucleotides match TRBD1. Trimming removed 0 bases from V and 3 bases from J; junction bases left unmatched: 3. Germline V CDR1 and CDR2: SGHRS, YFSETQ. The CDR3 has 15 residues. CDR3 region: CASSLAGTGKETQYF. CDR3 coding DNA: TGCGCCAGCAGCTTGGCCGGGACAGGGAAAGAGACCCAGTACTTC.

The chain combines TRBV5-3 with TRBJ2-3; unclear D gene. TRBV5-3 is identified as an open reading frame with a role that is uncertain. The germline V and J ends were trimmed by 2 bases and 2 bases, with 15 bases remaining between them. CDR3 length: 16 residues. In DNA, the CDR3 is TGTGCCAGAAGCTTTGCGGCGAAGTGGAACACAGATACGCAGTATTTT. It yields the protein CARSFAAKWNTDTQYF.

This sequence joins TRBV5-4 and TRBJ2-6, with 9 bases fitting TRBD1. The ends lost 0 bases at V and 1 base at J; junction bases unmatched: 5. Per the germline V gene, CDR1 is SGHNT and CDR2 is YYREEE (reference sequence). The CDR3 consists of 18 residues. DNA of the CDR3: TGTGCCAGCAGCTTGGGTGGGACAGGGATTTCTGGGGCCAACGTCCTGACTTTC. Its protein is CASSLGGTGISGANVLTF. The variable domain in full, with the rest retrieved from reference TRBV5-4 and TRBJ2-6, is ETGVTQSPTHLIKTRGQQVTLRCSSQSGHNTVSWYQQALGQGPQFIFQYYREEENGRGNFPPRFSGLQFPNYSSELNVNALELDDSALYLCASSLGGTGISGANVLTFGAGSRLTVL.